This T cell receptor beta chain was sequenced in a study of T cells in Graves' hyperthyroidism and ophthalmopathy. The source material, RNA transcripts, was used to amplify TCR beta CDR3 regions. Using the HTBI primer set, a first-round RT-PCR was run on the TCR CDR3. TCRdb analysed the multiplex PCR reads with MiXCR anew, one entry per CDR3 protein. Of 550,000 to 600,000 distinct CDR3 sequences listed, 13% to 15% were seen once; the top ten hold roughly 6.9%. General observations from the study: Most expanded thyroid clonotypes above 0.001 recurred in blood. Ophthalmopathy stood apart from stable hyperthyroidism in a 13 V-J model.

This clonotype appeared a few times. Its antigen is unknown. Germline CDR1 SEHNR, CDR2 FQNEAQ (reference sequence). Trimming shortened V by 3 bases and J by 9 bases, and 9 bases separated the two germline ends. The CDR3 has 12 residues. This receptor was identified in a woman between 18 and 29 years old with Graves' ophthalmopathy. Sequencing used blood. This chain uses TRBV7-9 with TRBJ2-1, with D hard to call. This CDR3 is CASSFEVTEQFF. CDR3 bases: TGTGCCAGCAGCTTTGAGGTGACTGAGCAGTTCTTC. The full variable domain, completed using reference TRBV7-9 and TRBJ2-1, is DTGVSQNPRHKITKRGQNVTFRCDPISEHNRLYWYRQTLGQGPEFLTYFQNEAQLEKSRLLSDRFSAERPKGSFSTLEIQRTEQGDSAMYLCASSFEVTEQFFGPGTRLTVL.